This T cell receptor beta chain was captured by sequencing in a study of blood T cell repertoires in COVID-19. Trimming cost V 10 bases and J 8 bases; bases outside gene matches: 6. This CDR3 is 14 amino acids long. CDR1 and CDR2 (germline): MNHEY, SMNVEV (reference sequence). This clone appeared a single time. This table comes from immunoSEQ multiplex PCR, and its TCRdb copy is limited to in-frame clones, with some not included. The sample lists about 220,000 clones, about 91% occurring once. The TCR originated in a woman aged 45 to 65 with acute COVID-19. J is TRBJ2-1 and V is TRBV27; the match to TRBD2 covers 15 bases. Material: PBMCs or T cells enriched from blood (not recorded which). CDR3 in DNA: TGTGCCACCATGGGACTAGCGGGAGGCTATGAGCAGTTCTTC. Amino acids: CATMGLAGGYEQFF.